This T cell receptor beta chain was found in a study of T cells in Graves' hyperthyroidism and ophthalmopathy. Researchers amplified the TCR beta CDR3 regions from RNA transcripts. An initial round of RT-PCR targeting the TCR CDR3 relied on the HTBI primer set. TCRdb re-derived calls from the multiplex PCR reads in MiXCR, one entry per CDR3 protein. Seen here are under 350,000 distinct CDR3 sequences, 15% to 20% observed once, and the top ten hold roughly 50%. This clonotype was detected only a few times. This CDR3 region has 17 residues. The V and J ends lost 2 bases and 6 bases respectively, with 18 bases between them. CDR1 is SGDLS, CDR2 YYNGEE, per germline.

The source is a woman in her sixties with Graves' ophthalmopathy. Sequencing was performed on blood. The chain combines TRBV9 with TRBJ2-6; D gene uncertain. CDR3 region: CASSVGRSNLEANVLTF. CDR3 nucleotide sequence: TGTGCCAGCAGCGTGGGCAGGAGTAATCTGGAGGCCAACGTCCTGACTTTC.